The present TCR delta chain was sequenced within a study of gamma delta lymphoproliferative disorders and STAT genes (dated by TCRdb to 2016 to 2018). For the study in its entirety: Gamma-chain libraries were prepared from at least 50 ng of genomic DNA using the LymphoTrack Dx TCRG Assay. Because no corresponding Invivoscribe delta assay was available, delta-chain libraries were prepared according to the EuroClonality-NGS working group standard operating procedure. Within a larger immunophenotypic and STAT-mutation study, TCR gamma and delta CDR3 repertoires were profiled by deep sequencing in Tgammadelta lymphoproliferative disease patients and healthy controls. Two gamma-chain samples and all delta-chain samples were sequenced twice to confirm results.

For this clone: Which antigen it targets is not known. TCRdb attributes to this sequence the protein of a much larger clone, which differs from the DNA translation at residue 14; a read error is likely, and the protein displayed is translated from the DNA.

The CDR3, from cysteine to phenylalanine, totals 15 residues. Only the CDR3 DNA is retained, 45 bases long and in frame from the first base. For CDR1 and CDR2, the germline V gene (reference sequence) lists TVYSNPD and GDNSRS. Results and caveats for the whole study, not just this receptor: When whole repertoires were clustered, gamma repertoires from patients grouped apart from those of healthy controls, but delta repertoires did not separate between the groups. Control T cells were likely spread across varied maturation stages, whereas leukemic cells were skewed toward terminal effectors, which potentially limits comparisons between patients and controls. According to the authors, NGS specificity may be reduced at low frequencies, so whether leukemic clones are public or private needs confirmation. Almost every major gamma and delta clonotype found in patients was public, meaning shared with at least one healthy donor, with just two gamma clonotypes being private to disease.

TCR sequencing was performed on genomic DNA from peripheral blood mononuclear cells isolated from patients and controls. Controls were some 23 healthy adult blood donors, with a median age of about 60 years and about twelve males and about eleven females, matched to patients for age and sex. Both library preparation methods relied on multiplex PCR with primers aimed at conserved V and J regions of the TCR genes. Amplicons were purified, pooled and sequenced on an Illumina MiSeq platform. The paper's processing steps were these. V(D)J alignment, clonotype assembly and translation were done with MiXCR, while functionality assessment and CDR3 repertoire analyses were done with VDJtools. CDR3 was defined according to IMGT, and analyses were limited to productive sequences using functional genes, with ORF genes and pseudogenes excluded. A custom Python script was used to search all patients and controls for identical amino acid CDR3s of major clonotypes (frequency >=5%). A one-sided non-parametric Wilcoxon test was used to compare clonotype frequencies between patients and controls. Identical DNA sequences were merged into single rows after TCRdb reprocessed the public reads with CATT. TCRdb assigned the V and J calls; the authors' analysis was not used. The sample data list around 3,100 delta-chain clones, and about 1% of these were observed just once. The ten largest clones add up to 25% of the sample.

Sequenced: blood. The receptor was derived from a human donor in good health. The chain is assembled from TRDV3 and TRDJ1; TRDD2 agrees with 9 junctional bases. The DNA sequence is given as TGTGCCTTTGTTGTAGGGCCACCCTTCCTACCTTGGCTCACCTTT. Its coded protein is CAFVVGPPFLPWLTF.